The TCR beta chain described here comes from a study of glioma-infiltrating T cells after dendritic cell vaccination. TCRdb keeps only in-frame clones here, not all; method: immunoSEQ multiplex PCR. The repertoire consists of 65,000 to 90,000 clones, with roughly 80% occurring once and the leading ten covering roughly 2%. The V and J ends lost 0 bases and 0 bases respectively, with 8 bases between them. This CDR3 contains 16 residues. Germline V gives CDR1 MNHEY, CDR2 SVGAGI. V is TRBV6-5 and J is TRBJ2-2, with D tentatively TRBD1 (5 bases). This receptor was taken from a human donor with glioblastoma. The source was blood, collected before dendritic cell vaccination. Here the CDR3 reads CASSYSGRANTGELFF. Written as DNA, the CDR3 is TGTGCCAGCAGTTACTCGGGCAGGGCGAACACCGGGGAGCTGTTTTTT.